The entry below gives a single TCR beta chain sequence along with its context. The data belong to a study of cytomegalovirus exposure and HLA in healthy donors. In the study overall: Within an early data release were about 90 million unique TCRs drawn from HLA-typed donors.

The V end lost 6 bases, the J end lost 2 bases, and 9 bases lay between the germline ends. The CDR3 spans 13 residues. Germline lookup yields CDR1 MNHEY and CDR2 SVGAGI. A multiplex PCR was run with 60 Vbeta primers and 13 Jbeta primers. Profiling relied on immunoSEQ multiplex PCR, and the TCRdb table lists in-frame clones only, not all of them. The sample holds more than 85,000 clones, 55% to 80% seen once. V is TRBV6-5 and J is TRBJ2-3; D uncertain. This TCR came from a human donor in good health. The specimen sequenced was PBMCs. The CDR3 loop is CASSDHYTDTQYF. CDR3 DNA: TGTGCCAGCAGCGACCACTACACAGATACGCAGTATTTT.